Listed below are T cell receptor beta chains from one sample, sequenced in a study of cytomegalovirus exposure and HLA in healthy donors. Profiling relied on immunoSEQ multiplex PCR, and the TCRdb table lists in-frame clones only, not all of them. In total, the table holds over 100,000 clones. Sequenced: PBMCs. All receptors derive from a man aged 40-49 years in good health and CMV-seropositive. CDR3s include the opening cysteine and the closing phenylalanine or tryptophan. D genes are given only for firm matches.

V gene,D gene,J gene,CDR3 protein,CDR3 DNA
TRBV7-2,TRBD2,TRBJ2-3,CASSLELAGASTDTQYF,TGTGCCAGCAGCTTAGAACTAGCGGGAGCTAGCACAGATACGCAGTATTTT
TRBV27,TRBD1,TRBJ2-7,CASSVYRGNYEQYF,TGTGCCAGCAGTGTGTACAGGGGTAACTACGAGCAGTACTTC
TRBV7-3,TRBD1,TRBJ2-2,CASSPPGTGGTGELFF,TGTGCCAGCAGCCCCCCGGGGACAGGGGGCACCGGGGAGCTGTTTTTT
TRBV5-6,TRBD1,TRBJ2-2,CASSRGQGRTGELFF,TGTGCCAGCAGCCGGGGACAGGGGCGGACCGGGGAGCTGTTTTTT
TRBV28,TRBD2,TRBJ2-1,CASIRPGLAGTGQFF,TGTGCCAGCATTCGACCGGGACTAGCGGGAACAGGGCAGTTCTTC
TRBV2,TRBD2,TRBJ2-7,CAGTAGGSSYEQYF,TGTGCCGGCACCGCGGGGGGAAGCTCCTACGAGCAGTACTTC
TRBV2,-,TRBJ2-7,CASGESSGSYEQYF,TGTGCCAGTGGGGAGAGTTCAGGTTCCTACGAGCAGTACTTC
TRBV5-4,TRBD2,TRBJ2-3,CASNGLAQNTQYF,TGTGCCAGCAACGGACTAGCGCAAAATACGCAGTATTTT
TRBV19,-,TRBJ1-4,CASTDFWAEEEKLFF,TGTGCCAGTACAGACTTCTGGGCGGAGGAGGAAAAACTGTTTTTT
TRBV9,TRBD1,TRBJ2-7,CASSVGGTGVAYEQYF,TGTGCCAGCAGCGTAGGAGGGACAGGGGTTGCCTACGAGCAGTACTTC
TRBV2,-,TRBJ2-2,CASRDLIPNTGELFF,TGTGCCAGCCGGGACTTGATTCCGAACACCGGGGAGCTGTTTTTT
TRBV6-5,-,TRBJ1-4,CASRQVLNEKLFF,TGTGCCAGCAGACAGGTCCTTAATGAAAAACTGTTTTTT
TRBV11-3,-,TRBJ2-2,CASSLRGNYGELFF,TGTGCCAGCAGCTTAAGGGGGAATTACGGGGAGCTGTTTTTT
TRBV30,-,TRBJ2-7,CACGRSSSYEQYF,TGTGCCTGCGGCAGGTCGAGCTCCTACGAGCAGTACTTC
TRBV7-3,TRBD2,TRBJ2-1,CASSWTRRDEQFF,TGTGCCAGCAGCTGGACTAGGCGCGATGAGCAGTTCTTC
TRBV7-9,TRBD1,TRBJ2-7,CASSLGRGKNYEQYF,TGTGCCAGCAGCTTGGGCAGGGGGAAAAACTACGAGCAGTACTTC
TRBV7-9,-,TRBJ2-1,CATVADSNEQFF,TGTGCCACGGTAGCTGATTCAAATGAGCAGTTCTTC
TRBV7-2,-,TRBJ2-1,CASSSRSTTLHEQFF,TGTGCCAGCAGCTCAAGGAGCACTACTCTTCATGAGCAGTTCTTC
TRBV7-6,TRBD2,TRBJ2-5,CASSLAVASGRAGETQYF,TGTGCCAGCAGCTTAGCTGTGGCTAGCGGGAGGGCTGGAGAGACCCAGTACTTC
TRBV2,TRBD1,TRBJ2-3,CASSVGTASTDTQYF,TGTGCCAGCAGTGTGGGGACAGCTAGCACAGATACGCAGTATTTT
TRBV2,TRBD2,TRBJ2-3,CASSAGPNRTSGYTDTQYF,TGTGCCAGCAGTGCGGGCCCGAACCGGACTAGCGGGTACACAGATACGCAGTATTTT
TRBV29-1,-,TRBJ2-1,CSVAPLSSYNEQFF,TGCAGCGTTGCCCCCCTAAGCTCCTACAATGAGCAGTTCTTC
TRBV7-2,-,TRBJ2-7,CASSLVSLDYEQYF,TGTGCCAGCAGCTTAGTTAGTTTAGACTACGAGCAGTACTTC
TRBV14,-,TRBJ1-1,CASSQDYRRGGDTEAFF,TGTGCCAGCAGCCAAGATTATAGAAGGGGAGGGGACACTGAAGCTTTCTTT
TRBV19,-,TRBJ1-1,CASSMAMGGMNTEAFF,TGTGCCAGTAGTATGGCGATGGGGGGGATGAACACTGAAGCTTTCTTT
TRBV7-9,-,TRBJ1-5,CASSRDRNNQPQHF,TGTGCCAGCAGCAGAGACAGGAACAATCAGCCCCAGCATTTT
TRBV7-9,TRBD1,TRBJ1-2,CASTHSHEQGAYGYTF,TGTGCCAGCACTCACAGCCACGAGCAGGGGGCCTATGGCTACACCTTC
TRBV7-6,-,TRBJ2-7,CASSLDSASPYEQYF,TGTGCCAGCAGCTTAGATTCGGCTAGCCCCTACGAGCAGTACTTC
TRBV20-1,-,TRBJ2-7,CSARTGNEQYF,TGCAGTGCCCGCACGGGAAACGAGCAGTACTTC
TRBV7-9,-,TRBJ1-1,CANGGGNTEAFF,TGTGCCAACGGGGGGGGGAACACTGAAGCTTTCTTT
TRBV2,-,TRBJ2-5,CASSADSETQYF,TGTGCCAGCAGTGCGGACAGCGAGACCCAGTACTTC
TRBV29-1,TRBD1,TRBJ1-2,CSVGTGKNYGYTF,TGCAGCGTGGGGACAGGGAAAAACTATGGCTACACCTTC
TRBV9,-,TRBJ2-1,CASTVGSWGQEQFF,TGTGCCAGCACCGTAGGTTCATGGGGCCAGGAGCAGTTCTTC
TRBV28,TRBD1,TRBJ2-2,CASSSLGQGINTGELFF,TGTGCCAGCAGTTCCCTAGGACAGGGGATTAACACCGGGGAGCTGTTTTTT
TRBV7-8,-,TRBJ2-5,CASSPELRQETQYF,TGTGCCAGCAGTCCCGAGCTACGGCAAGAGACCCAGTACTTC
TRBV7-9,-,TRBJ2-6,CASSLAWREEHSGANVLTF,TGTGCCAGCAGCTTAGCGTGGAGGGAAGAACACTCTGGGGCCAACGTCCTGACTTTC
TRBV10-3,TRBD2,TRBJ2-2,CAISTLAGNTGELFF,TGTGCCATCAGCACGCTAGCGGGAAACACCGGGGAGCTGTTTTTT
TRBV7-6,-,TRBJ2-7,CASSSTGPGEEQYF,TGTGCCAGCAGCTCTACAGGGCCAGGGGAAGAGCAGTACTTC
TRBV6-1,TRBD1,TRBJ2-7,CAGQETGGTTTQYF,TGTGCCGGACAGGAGACAGGGGGGACTACGACGCAGTACTTC
TRBV6-1,-,TRBJ2-7,CASSVLAGYEQYF,TGTGCCAGCAGTGTCTTGGCAGGGTACGAGCAGTACTTC
TRBV6-1,TRBD1,TRBJ2-5,CASSDWTGEETQYF,TGTGCCAGCAGTGATTGGACAGGGGAGGAGACCCAGTACTTC
TRBV28,-,TRBJ1-3,CASSLRVRNSGNTIYF,TGTGCCAGCAGTTTAAGAGTGAGGAACTCTGGAAACACCATATATTTT
TRBV27,-,TRBJ2-3,CASSSGHTTDTQYF,TGTGCCAGCAGTTCGGGACACACCACAGATACGCAGTATTTT
TRBV28,-,TRBJ2-3,CASSLWGGGGTDTQYF,TGTGCCAGCAGTTTATGGGGAGGGGGGGGCACAGATACGCAGTATTTT
TRBV6-1,-,TRBJ2-3,CASSVSRWVNTQYF,TGTGCCAGCAGTGTATCGAGGTGGGTCAATACGCAGTATTTT
TRBV9,TRBD1,TRBJ2-7,CASSDRDSPGEQYF,TGTGCCAGCAGCGACCGGGACAGCCCTGGTGAGCAGTACTTC
TRBV11-2,TRBD1,TRBJ2-3,CASSSSVPGQGASDTQYF,TGTGCCAGCAGCTCTTCCGTCCCGGGACAGGGGGCATCAGATACGCAGTATTTT
TRBV19,TRBD1,TRBJ1-5,CASSIASGQGQPQHF,TGTGCCAGTAGTATAGCGTCGGGACAGGGCCAGCCCCAGCATTTT
TRBV28,TRBD1,TRBJ2-7,CASSLSGTGGSYEQYF,TGTGCCAGCAGTTTATCCGGGACAGGGGGATCCTACGAGCAGTACTTC
TRBV7-2,TRBD1,TRBJ1-1,CASSLSGTAMNTEAFF,TGTGCCAGCAGCTTGAGTGGGACAGCTATGAACACTGAAGCTTTCTTT
TRBV7-9,-,TRBJ2-2,CASSPGSPNTGELFF,TGTGCCAGCAGCCCAGGATCCCCGAACACCGGGGAGCTGTTTTTT
TRBV28,TRBD1,TRBJ1-1,CASSTGGVGTEAFF,TGTGCCAGCAGTACAGGGGGAGTTGGCACTGAAGCTTTCTTT
TRBV5-4,TRBD2,TRBJ2-5,CASSGWTSGRGETQYF,TGTGCCAGCAGCGGCTGGACTAGCGGGAGGGGAGAGACCCAGTACTTC
TRBV27,-,TRBJ1-5,CASSLRGYQPQHF,TGTGCCAGCAGTTTACGGGGTTATCAGCCCCAGCATTTT
TRBV5-1,TRBD1,TRBJ1-3,CASSSDRAYGNTIYF,TGCGCCAGCAGCTCTGACAGGGCGTATGGAAACACCATATATTTT
TRBV2,-,TRBJ1-5,CASSEPGSQHF,TGTGCCAGCAGTGAACCCGGTTCCCAGCATTTT
TRBV7-3,-,TRBJ2-1,CASSLGLPTGEQFF,TGTGCCAGCAGCTTAGGGCTTCCAACGGGGGAGCAGTTCTTC
TRBV7-9,TRBD1,TRBJ1-2,CASSHPDRRGYTF,TGTGCCAGCAGCCACCCGGACAGGCGGGGCTACACCTTC
TRBV6-6,-,TRBJ1-2,CASSYRGYTF,TGTGCCAGCAGTTACCGTGGCTACACCTTC
TRBV5-1,TRBD1,TRBJ1-3,CASSPAGGIGNTIYF,TGCGCCAGCAGCCCCGCAGGGGGGATTGGAAACACCATATATTTT